This T cell receptor beta chain was retrieved from a study of OX40 agonist ivuxolimab in advanced cancers. Study results and caveats: In general, CD8+ T cells held more expanded clones than CD4+ did, on average. Low normalized T-cell clonal expansion was additionally recorded for some nonresponders.

Sampling times: baseline, cycle 4 day 1, cycle 7 day 1. This CDR3 comprises 15 residues. The V segment lost 6 bases and the J segment 5 bases; nucleotides outside the gene matches: 11. Germline lookup yields CDR1 MNHNY and CDR2 SVGAGI (reference sequence). A word on this clone: The target antigen is unknown.

Assay used: immunoSEQ multiplex PCR; TCRdb lists only in-frame clones, some missing. The repertoire holds under 70,000 clones, with around nine tenths as singletons. The rearrangement links TRBV6-6 to TRBJ2-7; TRBD1 matches at 9 bases. This TCR derives from an adult with an advanced solid tumor such as melanoma, head and neck, liver or kidney cancer. The material was CD4+ or CD8+ T cells sorted from blood, obtained in a trial of the OX40 agonist ivuxolimab. The CDR3 spells CASRDRGEGDHEQYF. The CDR3 nucleotides are TGTGCCAGCAGGGACAGGGGAGAGGGGGATCACGAGCAGTACTTC.